The 8 T cell receptor beta chains given below trace back to one sample, sequenced in a study of T cells in Graves' hyperthyroidism and ophthalmopathy. RNA transcripts were the template for amplifying TCR beta CDR3 regions. HTBI primers were employed in a first-round RT-PCR of the TCR CDR3. TCRdb passed the multiplex PCR reads through MiXCR, listing each CDR3 protein once. Found here are 300,000 to 400,000 distinct CDR3 sequences, approximately 18% of them singletons; the top ten hold 49%. Sequencing used blood. The receptor source for this set is a woman aged 45-59 years with Graves' hyperthyroidism.

This clonotype was seen a few times. The chain is built from TRBV28 and TRBJ1-3; D gene ambiguous. The CDR3 spans 15 residues. Looked up from germline, CDR1 is MDHEN and CDR2 is SYDVKM. Trimming removed 2 bases from V and 0 bases from J, with 8 bases in between. The CDR3 nucleotides read TGTGCCAGCAGTTTACCCAGGATCTCTGGAAACACCATATATTTT. This codes for CASSLPRISGNTIYF. Based on the CDR3 plus reference TRBV28 and TRBJ1-3, the full variable domain is DVKVTQSSRYLVKRTGEKVFLECVQDMDHENMFWYRQDPGLGLRLIYFSYDVKMKEKGDIPEGYSVSREKKERFSLILESASTNQTSMYLCASSLPRISGNTIYFGEGSWLTVV.

The J gene is TRBJ1-1, the V gene TRBV7-8, with 7 nucleotides matching TRBD1. Germline CDR1 is SGHVS and CDR2 is FQNEAQ. V lost 5 bases, J lost 3 bases, and 6 bases stayed unmatched. CDR3 length equals 14 residues. CDR3 in amino acids: CASSQTGRDTEAFF. The CDR3 bases are TGTGCCAGCAGCCAGACAGGGAGAGACACTGAAGCTTTCTTT.

On this clonotype itself: One junction end does not reproduce the germline sequence, and a read error may be involved. In DNA form, the CDR3 reads TGTGCCAGCAGTGCCCCGGGACTACCCTCCAATGGGCAGTTCTTC. It encodes CASSAPGLPSNGQFF. The J gene is TRBJ2-1, the V gene TRBV27; TRBD2 matches 7 bases. Germline CDR1 reads MNHEY; CDR2 reads SMNVEV (reference sequence). The CDR3 extends over 15 amino acids.

This clonotype was seen many times. The V and J genes are TRBV5-1 and TRBJ2-1; D uncertain. Germline CDR1 is SGHRS and CDR2 is YFSETQ. This CDR3 is 16 amino acids long. The ends were cut back, 4 bases at V and 2 bases at J, with 16 bases in the middle. CDR3 loop: CASSKGLVLAYNEQFF. In DNA form, the CDR3 reads TGCGCCAGCAGCAAAGGGCTCGTTCTCGCCTACAATGAGCAGTTCTTC.

The chain recombines TRBV29-1 with TRBJ2-1; tentative D call: TRBD2 (5 bases). The germline V gene has CDR1 SQVTM and CDR2 ANQGSEA. The CDR3 is 17 amino acids. V gave up 2 bases and J gave up 0 bases, with 17 bases separating them. The CDR3 DNA follows: TGCAGCGTTGAAAAGCAGAGGGCCTCAAGCTCCTACAATGAGCAGTTCTTC. It codes for CSVEKQRASSSYNEQFF.

V usage is TRBV6-6 and J usage is TRBJ2-3, with a possible D match to TRBD1 (5 bases). This CDR3 is built from 15 residues. With 0 bases removed from V and 2 bases from J, the gap between germline ends came to 9 bases. Per germline, CDR1 MNHNY and CDR2 SVGAGI (reference sequence). The CDR3 sequence is CASSYSLDNTDTQYF. In nucleotides, the CDR3 is TGTGCCAGCAGTTACTCCCTGGACAACACAGATACGCAGTATTTT.

This clonotype has just a few counts. The chain has TRBV18 and TRBJ2-7; D gene unclear. Germline CDR1 reads KGHSH; CDR2 reads LQKENI. V was clipped by 2 bases and J by 7 bases, with 12 bases between them. The CDR3 sequence is 13 residues long. In DNA form, the CDR3 reads TGTGCCAGCTCACCAGAGGAGTTCGGAGAGCAGTACTTC. Translation gives CASSPEEFGEQYF.

As concerns this clonotype: This may be a read error, as it is one base from a much larger clone. The chain recombines TRBV6-1 with TRBJ2-7, with 7 bases aligning to TRBD1. The V gene end was trimmed by 6 bases and the J gene end by 2 bases; junction bases not matched to a gene: 7. CDR3 length: 14 amino acids. Germline V gene sequence: CDR1 MNHNS, CDR2 SASEGT. CDR3 amino acids: CASRMDRRTYEQYF. CDR3 DNA sequence: TGTGCCAGCAGAATGGACAGGCGAACCTACGAGCAGTACTTC.